Reported below is one TCR beta chain. The sample originates from a study of blood T cell repertoires in COVID-19. The overall study: COVID-19 samples from acute and convalescent phases originated in the United States, Italy and Spain. T cells, B-cell-depleted T cells, or PBMCs supplied cDNA or gDNA.

Under the authors' procedure: Reference gene primers were amplified, and this amplification served to estimate nucleated cell counts. Some clones are missing from TCRdb's copy, which holds only in-frame ones; the method was immunoSEQ multiplex PCR. Clone size and the V and J calls come from that table; the DNA yielded D and trimming. This sample has approximately 200,000 clones, with roughly 80% found just once. Sequenced sample: peripheral blood. This sequence originates from a woman in her 30s with acute or convalescent COVID-19.

DNA of the CDR3: TGTGCCAGCAGCCCTTATCGGACAGGGATAAACTATGGCTACACCTTC. This codes for CASSPYRTGINYGYTF. The V call is TRBV14, the J call TRBJ1-2; 8 nucleotides line up with TRBD1. Trimming cost V 4 bases and J 2 bases; bases outside gene matches: 9. Germline V CDR1 and CDR2: SGHDN, FVKESK. The CDR3 spans 16 residues.